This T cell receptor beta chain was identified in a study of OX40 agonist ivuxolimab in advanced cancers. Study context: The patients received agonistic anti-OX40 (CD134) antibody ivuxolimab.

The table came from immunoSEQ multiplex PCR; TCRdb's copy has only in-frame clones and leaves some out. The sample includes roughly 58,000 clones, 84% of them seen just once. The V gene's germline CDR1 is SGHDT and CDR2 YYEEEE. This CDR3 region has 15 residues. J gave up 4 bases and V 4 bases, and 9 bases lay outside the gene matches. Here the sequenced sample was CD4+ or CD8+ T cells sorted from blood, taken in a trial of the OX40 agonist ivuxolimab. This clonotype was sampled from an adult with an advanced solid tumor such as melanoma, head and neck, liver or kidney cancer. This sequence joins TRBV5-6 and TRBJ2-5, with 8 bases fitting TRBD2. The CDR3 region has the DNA TGTGCCAGCAGCCCTCTCGACGGGGGGGCAGAGACCCAGTACTTC. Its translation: CASSPLDGGAETQYF.